This T cell receptor beta chain comes out of a study of blood T cell repertoires in COVID-19. J gave up 0 bases and V 4 bases, and 13 bases lay outside the gene matches. The CDR3 length is 18 residues. Per the germline V gene, CDR1 is SGHRS and CDR2 is YFSETQ. Original methodology: The assay estimated nucleated cells by amplifying reference gene primers. Produced via immunoSEQ multiplex PCR; TCRdb's table is partial and in-frame only. V and J calls and clone size follow that table, whereas D and trimming were derived from the DNA. The sample includes some 140,000 clones, about 90% of them seen just once.

This chain connects TRBV5-1 to TRBJ1-2; 9 bases match TRBD1. Sequencing was carried out using peripheral blood. This TCR was recovered from a man over 45 with acute or convalescent COVID-19. The CDR3 region is CASSADRDRALSNYGYTF. The CDR3, as DNA: TGCGCCAGCAGCGCGGACCGGGACAGGGCCCTCTCTAACTATGGCTACACCTTC.